This is a list of T cell receptor beta chains from one sample in a study of cytomegalovirus exposure and HLA in healthy donors. Sequenced by immunoSEQ multiplex PCR; TCRdb stores in-frame clones only, minus some. The sample gives about 140,000 clones, approximately 79% of which show up once; approximately 0.97% is in the top ten. Material for sequencing was PBMCs. These receptors were taken from a man aged 18 to 30 in good health and CMV-seronegative. Both conserved end residues are part of each CDR3. A D gene is named only where the DNA matches it firmly. Size is stated for part of the rows, as once, few or many counts, or as a class when the clone is expanded.

TRBJ1-6,TRBV4-1,NA,NA,CASSQEMAGWSPLHF,TGCGCCAGCAGCCAAGAGATGGCAGGGTGGTCACCCCTCCACTTT
TRBJ1-6,TRBV5-4,NA,TRBD1,CASTGTGGSPLHF,TGTGCCAGCACCGGGACAGGGGGGTCACCCCTCCACTTT
TRBJ1-1,TRBV6-1,few,TRBD1,CASRGTGGGEAFF,TGTGCCAGCAGGGGGACAGGGGGCGGTGAAGCTTTCTTT
TRBJ1-5,TRBV6-1,NA,NA,CASSVRGGEGDQPQHF,TGTGCCAGCAGTGTCCGGGGAGGGGAAGGAGATCAGCCCCAGCATTTT
TRBJ1-2,TRBV29-1,NA,TRBD1,CSVGDRSDYGYTF,TGCAGCGTCGGGGACAGGAGTGATTATGGCTACACCTTC
TRBJ1-1,TRBV5-1,NA,NA,CASSTFSMISSGEAFF,TGCGCCAGCAGCACATTTTCGATGATCAGCTCGGGTGAAGCTTTCTTT
TRBJ2-1,TRBV11-1,NA,TRBD2,CASSLGLAGGHSPFNEQFF,TGTGCCAGCAGCTTAGGGCTAGCGGGGGGCCATTCCCCCTTCAATGAGCAGTTCTTC
TRBJ1-5,TRBV4-3,few,NA,CASSVEWTGNQPQHF,TGCGCCAGCAGCGTAGAGTGGACGGGGAATCAGCCCCAGCATTTT
TRBJ1-4,TRBV5-1,NA,TRBD1,CASSSGTGVTNEKLFF,TGCGCCAGCAGTTCAGGCACAGGGGTAACTAATGAAAAACTGTTTTTT
TRBJ1-1,TRBV19,NA,NA,CASSSPRFARGNTEAFF,TGTGCCAGTAGTTCCCCCCGGTTTGCCAGGGGAAACACTGAAGCTTTCTTT
TRBJ2-1,TRBV4-3,NA,NA,CASSQVAPTAGEQFF,TGCGCCAGCAGCCAAGTCGCCCCCACTGCGGGAGAGCAGTTCTTC
TRBJ1-3,TRBV5-1,NA,TRBD1,CASSPGQGGNTIYF,TGCGCCAGCAGCCCTGGACAGGGTGGAAACACCATATATTTT
TRBJ1-6,TRBV7-9,NA,TRBD1,CSSSSYRDRGNSPLHF,TGTTCCAGCAGCTCATACCGGGACAGGGGTAATTCACCCCTCCACTTT
TRBJ1-1,TRBV19,NA,TRBD1,CASSDPPGQVNTEAFF,TGTGCCAGTAGTGATCCCCCGGGACAGGTCAACACTGAAGCTTTCTTT
TRBJ2-1,TRBV5-1,NA,NA,CASSSGYDSYNEQFF,TGCGCCAGCAGCTCGGGATACGACTCCTACAATGAGCAGTTCTTC
TRBJ2-7,TRBV30,NA,TRBD2,CAWLPAGGSVNEQYF,TGTGCCTGGCTCCCGGCGGGGGGCAGTGTGAACGAGCAGTACTTC
TRBJ1-1,TRBV19,NA,NA,CASIPTPGHEVRELPEAFF,TGTGCCAGTATCCCTACCCCGGGACATGAGGTACGGGAATTACCTGAAGCTTTCTTT
TRBJ1-2,TRBV5-5,few,TRBD1,CASSHDRETDGYTF,TGTGCCAGCAGCCATGACAGGGAGACGGATGGCTACACCTTC
TRBJ1-2,TRBV5-1,NA,NA,CASSGGPSNYGYTF,TGCGCCAGCAGTGGAGGGCCATCTAACTATGGCTACACCTTC
TRBJ1-3,TRBV7-7,NA,TRBD1,CASSRGQGGDGNTIYF,TGTGCTAGCAGCCGGGGACAGGGGGGAGATGGAAACACCATATATTTT
TRBJ1-4,TRBV6-6,NA,TRBD1,CASIGGGQGDEKLFF,TGTGCCAGCATAGGGGGGGGACAGGGGGACGAAAAACTGTTTTTT
TRBJ2-2,TRBV27,NA,TRBD1,CASRSRDRDTGELFF,TGTGCCAGCAGGTCCCGAGACAGGGACACCGGGGAGCTGTTTTTT
TRBJ2-5,TRBV7-8,once,NA,CASSLLRRGQETQYF,TGTGCCAGCAGCTTACTAAGACGCGGTCAAGAGACCCAGTACTTC
TRBJ2-1,TRBV19,NA,TRBD2,CASSLSGGYNEQFF,TGTGCCAGTAGTTTGAGCGGGGGCTACAATGAGCAGTTCTTC
TRBJ1-3,TRBV7-9,NA,NA,CASREGITGNTIYF,TGTGCCAGCCGGGAGGGTATAACTGGAAACACCATATATTTT
TRBJ2-7,TRBV29-1,NA,TRBD1,CSVESGQGESYEQYF,TGCAGCGTTGAATCCGGACAGGGAGAATCCTACGAGCAGTACTTC
TRBJ2-2,TRBV27,NA,TRBD1,CASSFLPRDRENTGELFF,TGTGCCAGCAGTTTCCTACCCCGGGACAGAGAGAACACCGGGGAGCTGTTTTTT
TRBJ1-1,TRBV5-4,NA,TRBD1,CASSSDRATEAFF,TGTGCCAGCAGCTCGGACAGGGCCACTGAAGCTTTCTTT
TRBJ2-3,TRBV19,NA,NA,CASSEGGGYSTDTQYF,TGTGCCAGTAGTGAGGGGGGGGGTTACAGCACAGATACGCAGTATTTT